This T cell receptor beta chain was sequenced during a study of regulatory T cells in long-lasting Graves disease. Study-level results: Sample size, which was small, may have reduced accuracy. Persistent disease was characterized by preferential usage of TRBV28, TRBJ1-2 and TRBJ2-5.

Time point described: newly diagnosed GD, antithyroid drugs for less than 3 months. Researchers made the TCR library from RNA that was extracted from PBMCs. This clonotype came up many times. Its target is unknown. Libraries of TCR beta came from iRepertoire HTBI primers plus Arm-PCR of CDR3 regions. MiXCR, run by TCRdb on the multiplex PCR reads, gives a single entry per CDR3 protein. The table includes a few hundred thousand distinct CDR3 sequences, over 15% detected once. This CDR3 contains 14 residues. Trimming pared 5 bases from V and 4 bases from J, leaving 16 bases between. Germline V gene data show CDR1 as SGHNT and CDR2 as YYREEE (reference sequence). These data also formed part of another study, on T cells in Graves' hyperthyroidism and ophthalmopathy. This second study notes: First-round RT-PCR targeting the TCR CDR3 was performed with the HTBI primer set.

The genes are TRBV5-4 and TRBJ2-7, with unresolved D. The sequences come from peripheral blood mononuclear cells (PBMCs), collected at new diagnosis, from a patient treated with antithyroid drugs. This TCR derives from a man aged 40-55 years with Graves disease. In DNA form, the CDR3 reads TGTGCCAGCAGTCAGCGTGGGGTGACTTACGAGCAGTACTTC. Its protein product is CASSQRGVTYEQYF.